This T cell receptor (beta chain) was obtained from a study of human T cells and chemical hapten exposure. Time point denoted: patch test 2, 6 weeks after DPC sensitization. Stated treatment: therapeutic diphenylcyclopropenone sensitization with weekly scalp DPC. Germline V CDR1 and CDR2: MNHEY, SVGAGI. Trimming took 5 bases from V and 4 from J; bases not matched to a gene: 7. The CDR3 has 15 residues. The study's findings and limits: Versus controls, significantly more large CDR3 similarity clusters arose from expanded TCRs.

In the library, unique molecular identifiers were attached to individual cDNA molecules. TCRdb redid the calling of the RACE reads with MiXCR, one entry per CDR3 protein. In the table there are under 85,000 distinct CDR3 sequences, 10% of which are singletons. As regards this clonotype: Its antigen is undetermined.

Sequencing used whole blood, obtained in connection with sensitization to the hapten diphenylcyclopropenone (DPC). V is TRBV6-5 and J is TRBJ2-1; TRBD2 matches at 8 bases. This receptor was identified in a woman in her forties or fifties with alopecia areata. Some clones in this sample may be carry-over from other donors' samples. As DNA, the CDR3 is TGTGCCAGCAGTCCCGGGACTAGTCGGTACAATGAGCAGTTCTTC. Residues: CASSPGTSRYNEQFF.